Below are 23 T cell receptor beta chains sequenced from a single sample in a study of T-cell reconstitution after alpha-beta-depleted transplantation in children. It was with unique molecular identifiers that the TCRbeta library was prepared. TCRdb used MiXCR to reprocess the PCR reads, holding one entry per CDR3 protein. Here the sample spans hundreds of thousands of distinct CDR3 sequences, more than 20% being singletons. The sequencing used PBMCs, mostly from graft donor cells, collected 360 days after TCRalphabeta/CD19-depleted stem cell transplant. These TCRs come from a boy in the first two years of life who had a stem cell transplant for acute myeloid leukemia, so the T cells may come from the graft donor.

This clonotype has a count of ten or more. The V and J genes are TRBV29-1 and TRBJ2-7, with 12 bases lining up with TRBD1. This CDR3 spans 16 amino acids. Germline V CDR1 and CDR2: SQVTM, ANQGSEA. The trim removed 1 base at V and 3 bases at J, leaving 7 bases unmatched. The CDR3 loop is CSVEAPGQGANYEQYF. The CDR3 nucleotides are TGCAGCGTTGAAGCACCGGGACAGGGGGCTAACTACGAGCAGTACTTC.

This clonotype was counted ten times or more. This chain uses TRBV29-1 with TRBJ2-1; D gene unclear. V was clipped by 7 bases and J by 10 bases, with 11 bases between them. CDR1 is SQVTM, CDR2 ANQGSEA, per germline. The CDR3 covers 10 residues. For the CDR3, the DNA is TGCAGCGCCAACATGAAAGAGCAGTTCTTC. It codes for CSANMKEQFF.

The chain uses TRBV27 and TRBJ1-6; maybe TRBD1 (5 bases). Germline CDR1 is MNHEY and CDR2 is SMNVEV (reference sequence). The CDR3 length is 12 residues. The V gene lost 10 bases and the J gene lost 6 bases, with 10 bases spanning the gap. The CDR3 region has the DNA TGTGCCACGGGACTGTTTAATTCACCCCTCCACTTT. Encoded protein: CATGLFNSPLHF.

This clonotype has ten or more counts. This chain links TRBV12-3 or TRBV12-4 with TRBJ2-3; D uncertain. This CDR3 has 12 amino acids. Trimming shortened V by 5 bases and J by 5 bases, and 8 bases separated the two germline ends. CDR3 region: CASSPAGDTQYF. In DNA, the CDR3 is TGTGCCAGCAGTCCCGCCGGAGATACGCAGTATTTT.

This clonotype was recorded many times. The chain recombines TRBV11-3 with TRBJ2-1, with 8 nucleotides matching TRBD2. Per the germline V gene, CDR1 is SGHNT and CDR2 is YENEEA. CDR3 length equals 13 residues. The V segment lost 4 bases and the J segment 7 bases; nucleotides outside the gene matches: 3. The CDR3 region is CASSSRLANEQFF. As DNA, the CDR3 is TGTGCCAGCAGCTCCAGACTAGCGAATGAGCAGTTCTTC.

In DNA, the CDR3 is TGCGCCAGCAGCCAAGATAAGGCGGGTCGCGGCCCCCAGCATTTT. It specifies CASSQDKAGRGPQHF. The J gene is TRBJ1-5, the V gene TRBV4-3; unclear D gene. Trimming left V 0 bases short and J 10 bases short, with 16 bases between. The CDR3 consists of 15 residues. In germline, CDR1 is LGHNA, CDR2 YSLEER.

This clonotype appeared a few times. The chain employs TRBV12-3 or TRBV12-4 and TRBJ2-7; tentatively, D is TRBD2 (5 bases). This CDR3 has 13 residues. V gave up 8 bases and J gave up 2 bases, with 13 bases separating them. The CDR3 is CASGRSLAYEQYF. The CDR3 bases are TGTGCCAGCGGGAGATCGTTAGCCTACGAGCAGTACTTC.

This clonotype was detected many times. V is TRBV15 and J is TRBJ2-5, with D possibly being TRBD1 or TRBD2 (5 bases each). There are 14 residues in the CDR3. V lost 1 base to trimming and J lost 2 bases, with 8 bases between them. Germline V CDR1 and CDR2: LNHNV, YYDKDF (reference sequence). The DNA of the CDR3 is TGTGCCACCAGCAGAGTTGGGACGCAAGAGACCCAGTACTTC. This codes for CATSRVGTQETQYF.

The rearrangement uses TRBV7-2 and TRBJ2-7; D is perhaps TRBD2 (6 bases). Trimming left V 1 base short and J 3 bases short, with 19 bases between. Germline V gives CDR1 SGHTA, CDR2 FQGNSA. The CDR3 runs to 17 residues. CDR3 nucleotide sequence: TGTGCCAGCAGCTTAGGGAGTACGGCGGGGCGCTTCTACGAGCAGTACTTC. It codes for CASSLGSTAGRFYEQYF.

In this sample, this clonotype turned up many times. The chain combines TRBV5-5 with TRBJ2-7; 10 nucleotides align to TRBD2. The germline CDR1 and CDR2 sequences are SGHKS and YYEKEE (reference sequence). The CDR3 has 16 residues. J lost 6 bases, V lost 4 bases, and 13 bases had no gene match. This chain's CDR3 is CASSQLTGVAGGEQYV. In DNA form, the CDR3 reads TGTGCCAGCAGCCAACTTACGGGGGTAGCGGGGGGCGAGCAGTACGTC.

The rearrangement uses TRBV27 and TRBJ1-5; D is possibly TRBD1 (5 bases). V dropped 6 bases and J dropped 0 bases, with 18 bases sitting between them. The germline gives CDR1 MNHEY, CDR2 SMNVEV (reference sequence). The CDR3 covers 17 residues. CDR3 bases: TGTGCCAGCAGCGACAGATTGCTCGGCGTTAGCAATCAGCCCCAGCATTTT. Its translation is CASSDRLLGVSNQPQHF.

This clonotype turned up a few times. The V and J genes are TRBV4-3 and TRBJ2-5, with 11 bases lining up with TRBD2. V shed 0 bases, J shed 5 bases, and the junction held 8 bases outside the gene matches. The germline V gene encodes CDR1 LGHNA and CDR2 YSLEER. The CDR3 has 17 residues. The CDR3 bases are TGCGCCAGCAGCCAAGATTTTAGCGGGGGGGCCGGTGAGACCCAGTACTTC. This codes for CASSQDFSGGAGETQYF.

This clonotype appeared a few times. CDR3 residues: CASSPGEMGTDTQYF. Here the CDR3 DNA reads TGTGCCAGCAGCCCAGGGGAAATGGGCACAGATACGCAGTATTTT. The chain combines TRBV7-6 with TRBJ2-3; tentatively, D is TRBD1 (6 bases). The V gene's germline CDR1 is SGHVS and CDR2 FNYEAQ. V lost 5 bases to trimming and J lost 1 base, with 13 bases between them. The CDR3 runs to 15 residues.

The gene calls are TRBV4-2 and TRBJ2-5, with 8 positions matching TRBD2. Per the germline V gene, CDR1 is LGHNA and CDR2 is YNFKEQ. The CDR3 has 15 amino acids. V was clipped by 3 bases and J by 3 bases; unmatched bases: 6. CDR3 sequence reads: CASSQGTRLEETQYF. As DNA, the CDR3 is TGTGCCAGCAGCCAGGGGACTAGACTGGAAGAGACCCAGTACTTC.

The chain has TRBV6-2 or TRBV6-3 and TRBJ2-7; TRBD2 matches at 12 bases. The CDR3 length is 19 residues. Germline V lookup: CDR1 MNHEY, CDR2 SVGEGT. V trimming: 2 bases; J trimming: 2 bases; junction bases outside the gene matches: 13. The CDR3 DNA is TGTGCCAGCAGTTACCCTCTACTAGCGGGGGGTTACCGTACCTACGAGCAGTACTTC. It is translated as CASSYPLLAGGYRTYEQYF.

The V gene is TRBV6-6, the J gene TRBJ2-3; TRBD2 agrees at 8 bases. Germline trimming cut 8 bases from V and 6 bases from J; bases unmatched to any gene: 13. The CDR3 length is 15 residues. From germline, CDR1 is MNHNY and CDR2 SVGAGI (reference sequence). Written as DNA, the CDR3 is TGTGCCAGCCAGTCCGTCCGGGGGGGTTTGGATACGCAGTATTTT. Protein product: CASQSVRGGLDTQYF.

In its sample, this clonotype was seen many times. J is TRBJ1-1 and V is TRBV5-6; D gene unclear. The germline V gene encodes CDR1 SGHDT and CDR2 YYEEEE. Between the trimmed V and J ends, which lost 7 bases and 5 bases, there was a span of 21 bases. The CDR3 runs 15 residues. CDR3 DNA sequence: TGTGCCAGCCGCCAGCTCGTCAACGCGGGAACTGAAGCTTTCTTT. It encodes CASRQLVNAGTEAFF.

The chain is built from TRBV6-5 and TRBJ2-1, with 10 bases lining up with TRBD2. Unmatched junction bases numbered 9, after V lost 2 bases and J lost 8 bases. This CDR3 comprises 16 residues. Germline CDR1 and CDR2: MNHEY and SVGAGI. The CDR3 DNA follows: TGTGCCAGCAGTTACATGCGAGCGGGGGGGATGCATGAGCAGTTCTTC. The encoded protein is CASSYMRAGGMHEQFF.

The V gene is TRBV5-1, the J gene TRBJ2-7, with D possibly being TRBD1 (5 bases). Per germline, CDR1 SGHRS and CDR2 YFSETQ. The CDR3 sequence is 13 residues long. V lost 0 bases to trimming and J lost 6 bases, with 10 bases between them. Here the CDR3 reads CASSLGTGSEQYV. The CDR3, as DNA: TGCGCCAGCAGCTTGGGTACAGGTTCCGAGCAGTACGTC.

At least ten counts were recorded for this clonotype. The chain carries TRBV29-1 and TRBJ2-3; 7 nucleotides align to TRBD2. V was pared by 4 bases and J by 0 bases, with 4 bases of the junction left unmatched. CDR3 length: 14 amino acids. Germline loops: CDR1 SQVTM, CDR2 ANQGSEA. In DNA form, the CDR3 reads TGCAGCGTTGGGACTAGGCCCAGCACAGATACGCAGTATTTT. Translation: CSVGTRPSTDTQYF.

Written as DNA, the CDR3 is TGTGCCAGCAGCACGGGACTAGCGCAAAATGAGCAGTTCTTC. Residues: CASSTGLAQNEQFF. The genes are TRBV7-2 and TRBJ2-1; 10 bases align to TRBD2. V shed 5 bases, J shed 7 bases, and the junction held 5 bases outside the gene matches. In germline, CDR1 is SGHTA, CDR2 FQGNSA. This CDR3 has 14 amino acids.

The chain has TRBV7-9 and TRBJ2-7, with unresolved D. The CDR3 length is 12 residues. Looked up from germline, CDR1 is SEHNR and CDR2 is FQNEAQ (reference sequence). The germline V and J ends were trimmed by 5 bases and 3 bases, with 8 bases remaining between them. The CDR3 bases are TGTGCCAGCAGCATATTAGACTACGAGCAGTACTTC. This encodes CASSILDYEQYF. Filled out from reference TRBV7-9 and TRBJ2-7, the complete variable domain reads DTGVSQNPRHKITKRGQNVTFRCDPISEHNRLYWYRQTLGQGPEFLTYFQNEAQLEKSRLLSDRFSAERPKGSFSTLEIQRTEQGDSAMYLCASSILDYEQYFGPGTRLTVT.

This clonotype was counted many times. This chain links TRBV30 with TRBJ2-7, with D maybe TRBD1 (6 bases). The length of the CDR3 is 11 residues. V was clipped by 4 bases and J by 3 bases, with 7 bases between them. Germline V CDR1 and CDR2: GTSNPN, SVGIG (reference sequence). The CDR3 DNA is TGTGCCTGGAAAGGGGGCTACGAGCAGTACTTC. Amino acid sequence: CAWKGGYEQYF.